This TCR beta chain was sequenced for a study of synovial regulatory T cells in juvenile arthritis. Study context: Treatments: a few naive, six methotrexate, one methotrexate plus infliximab, one unknown. Study outcomes and limitations: iaTreg TCR repertoires were largely private across patients and partially overlapped synovial Teff and blood CPL.

Approximately eleven-patient cohort: some eleven active juvenile idiopathic arthritis patients, 3 polyarticular, 8 oligoarticular. Patients had median age roughly 12 years, range roughly 2.2-25. For this clone: Antigen specificity is unknown.

The assay was immunoSEQ multiplex PCR, and TCRdb's table has in-frame clones only and misses some. This sample contains about 10,000 clones. The clonotype comes from a donor between 2 and 29 years old with juvenile idiopathic arthritis. Sequenced: Treg cells from blood. This sample's subset: remaining (HLA-DR-negative) circulating blood Treg cells.

The CDR3 reads CASSVKPPGQGSYEQYF. The J gene is TRBJ2-7, the V gene TRBV4-1; the D gene TCRdb calls, TRBD1, cannot be checked with no DNA. The CDR3 is 17 amino acids. No DNA has been recorded. Germline assignment: CDR1 MGHRA and CDR2 YSYEKL.